This entry features one TCR beta chain sequence. The data derive from a study of blood T cell repertoires in COVID-19. Study information: The samples span acute and convalescent COVID-19 from the United States, Italy and Spain.

In the source study's methods: Reference gene primer amplification gave estimated nucleated cell counts. Profiled with immunoSEQ multiplex PCR; TCRdb holds only in-frame clones, not every one. V and J calls and clone size follow that table, whereas D and trimming were derived from the DNA. Found here are fewer than 70,000 clones, 70% to 90% of them singletons; the top ten hold 1.4% to 1.5%. CDR1 and CDR2 from the germline V gene are SGHRS and YFSETQ. The length of the CDR3 is 16 residues. Losses at the gene ends were 3 bases for V and 4 bases for J; bases not matched to a gene: 7. Sequencing was carried out using peripheral blood. The receptor was derived from a woman aged 60-75 years with acute or convalescent COVID-19. This sequence joins TRBV5-1 and TRBJ2-1; 10 bases align to TRBD2. This chain's CDR3 is CASSSNPSGGYNEQFF. CDR3 in DNA: TGCGCCAGCAGCTCTAATCCTAGCGGGGGATACAATGAGCAGTTCTTC. The full variable domain, completed using reference TRBV5-1 and TRBJ2-1, is KAGVTQTPRYLIKTRGQQVTLSCSPISGHRSVSWYQQTPGQGLQFLFEYFSETQRNKGNFPGRFSGRQFSNSRSEMNVSTLELGDSALYLCASSSNPSGGYNEQFFGPGTRLTVL.